The TCR beta chain described here comes from a study of T cells after yellow fever vaccination. Study-level points and caveats: Peak timing came faster in the weaker secondary response, day 5 versus 15. Subsequent to the booster, the majority of primary-vaccination clones reappeared (96% CD4, 80% to 90% CD8).

UMIs and a universal primer site were added when TCR cDNA was made by 5'RACE template switching. TCRdb reprocessed the 5' RACE reads via MiXCR and lists one record per CDR3 protein. The table includes roughly 120,000 distinct CDR3 sequences, more than 6% detected once. This clonotype came up many times. Its antigen is not identified. The CDR3 runs 15 residues. With 0 bases removed from V and 8 bases from J, the gap between germline ends came to 14 bases. Germline V gene lookup returns CDR1 SGDLS and CDR2 YYNGEE. This sequence originates from a man aged 18-30 years who received the YFV17D yellow fever vaccine. The specimen comprised CD4+ T cells sorted from PBMCs, sampled around 10 days after the first yellow fever vaccination. The V and J genes are TRBV9 and TRBJ1-4; D is unclear. CDR3 amino acids: CASSVGQPSQEKLFF. The CDR3 DNA is TGTGCCAGCAGCGTAGGACAACCCTCCCAAGAAAAACTGTTTTTT.